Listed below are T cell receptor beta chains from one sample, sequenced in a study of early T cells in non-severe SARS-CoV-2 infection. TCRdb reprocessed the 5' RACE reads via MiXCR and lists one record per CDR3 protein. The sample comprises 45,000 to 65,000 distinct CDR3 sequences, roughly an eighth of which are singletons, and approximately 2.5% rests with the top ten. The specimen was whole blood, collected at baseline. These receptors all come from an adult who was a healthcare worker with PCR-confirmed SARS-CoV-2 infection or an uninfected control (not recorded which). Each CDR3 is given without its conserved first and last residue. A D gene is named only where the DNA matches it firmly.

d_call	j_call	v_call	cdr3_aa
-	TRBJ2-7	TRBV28	ATRAHTIYEQY
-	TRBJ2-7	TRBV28	ASSLPRPRWEQY
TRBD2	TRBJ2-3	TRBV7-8	ASSFLTSGSYTDTQY
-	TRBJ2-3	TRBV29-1	SVVRGAESTDTQY
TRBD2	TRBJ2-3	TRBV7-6	ASSPLAGGTDTQY
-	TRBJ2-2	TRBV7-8	ASSLFRANTGELF
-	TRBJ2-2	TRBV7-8	ASSLVWSTGELF
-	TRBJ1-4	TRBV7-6	ASSLFLGNEKLF
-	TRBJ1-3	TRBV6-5	ASIHHSGNTIY
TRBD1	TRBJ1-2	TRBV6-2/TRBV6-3	ASSYSDRVGNGYT
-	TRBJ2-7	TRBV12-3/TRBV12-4	ASSGPRGGYEQY
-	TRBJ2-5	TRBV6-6	ASSPSDPLARETQY
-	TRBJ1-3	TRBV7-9	ASSLGSRRSGNTIY
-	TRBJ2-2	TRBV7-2	AVGWSNTGELF
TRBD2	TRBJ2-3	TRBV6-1	ASSIRSGRTDTQY
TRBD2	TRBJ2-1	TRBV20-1	SARGTSGRGNEQF
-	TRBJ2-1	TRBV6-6	ASSYSANEQF
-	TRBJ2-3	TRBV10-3	AIDGAGPDTQY
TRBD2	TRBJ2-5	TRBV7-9	ASSSSSSGAHETQY
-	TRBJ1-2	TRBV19	ASSIISGVSDGYT
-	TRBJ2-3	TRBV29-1	SVASTDTQY
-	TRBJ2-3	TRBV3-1	ASSQDPGETDTQY
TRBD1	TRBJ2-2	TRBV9	ASSGKQGATGELF
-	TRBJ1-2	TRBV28	ATTQRRRGGYT
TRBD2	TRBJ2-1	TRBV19	ASTDGGSGRNEQF
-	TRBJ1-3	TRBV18	ASSPDSPGNTIY
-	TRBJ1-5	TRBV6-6	ASSYGGERPQH